The 27 T cell receptor beta chains reported below all come from one sample, sequenced in a study of blood T cell repertoires in COVID-19. The protocol was immunoSEQ multiplex PCR, while the TCRdb copy is restricted to in-frame clones and leaves out a portion. The sample has a few hundred thousand clones; roughly 90% are singletons. Sequenced: PBMCs or T cells enriched from blood (not recorded which). The receptors here all came from a woman aged 25-40 years who had recovered from COVID-19.

V usage is TRBV6-5 and J usage is TRBJ1-1; D perhaps matches TRBD1 (5 bases). Trimming shortened V by 5 bases and J by 12 bases, and 13 bases separated the two germline ends. This CDR3 region has 11 residues. Germline-derived CDR1 and CDR2 are MNHEY and SVGAGI. DNA of the CDR3: TGTGCCAGCAGTCAGGACATCGTAACTTTCTTT. This encodes CASSQDIVTFF.

The genes are TRBV27 and TRBJ2-6; a weak D match, TRBD2 (5 bases). The germline V gene encodes CDR1 MNHEY and CDR2 SMNVEV (reference sequence). The CDR3 length is 14 residues. V lost 4 bases and J 3 bases, leaving 7 bases between the germline ends. CDR3 in DNA: TGTGCCAGCAGTTCGGGGAATGGGGCCAACGTCCTGACTTTC. Protein: CASSSGNGANVLTF.

The J gene is TRBJ2-5, the V gene TRBV2; D might be TRBD2 (7 bases). V shed 6 bases and J shed 7 bases, with 21 bases lying between them. Germline V gives CDR1 SNHLY, CDR2 FYNNEI. There are 15 residues in the CDR3. CDR3 residues: CASRSDGGRGVTQYF. CDR3 nucleotide sequence: TGTGCCAGCAGATCGGACGGGGGGCGCGGAGTGACCCAGTACTTC.

CDR3 DNA sequence: TGTGCCAGCTCGTCGGGACAGGGGACGACCGGGGAGCTGTTTTTT. This sequence encodes CASSSGQGTTGELFF. This chain connects TRBV18 to TRBJ2-2; 10 positions match TRBD1. The germline V gene encodes CDR1 KGHSH and CDR2 LQKENI. Trimming removed 6 bases from V and 5 bases from J; junction bases left unmatched: 6. CDR3 length: 15 residues. The full variable domain, with the rest looked up from reference TRBV18 and TRBJ2-2, is NAGVMQNPRHLVRRRGQEARLRCSPMKGHSHVYWYRQLPEEGLKFMVYLQKENIIDESGMPKERFSAEFPKEGPSILRIQQVVRGDSAAYFCASSSGQGTTGELFFGEGSRLTVL.

The chain combines TRBV28 with TRBJ2-5, with 7 bases identical to TRBD2. The V and J ends lost 4 bases and 5 bases, in that order; junction bases with no gene match: 4. The germline CDR1 and CDR2 sequences are MDHEN and SYDVKM. This CDR3 has 13 amino acids. Here the CDR3 reads CASSSGLDETQYF. In nucleotides, the CDR3 is TGTGCCAGCAGTTCCGGACTAGATGAGACCCAGTACTTC. The full variable domain, with the rest looked up from reference TRBV28 and TRBJ2-5, is DVKVTQSSRYLVKRTGEKVFLECVQDMDHENMFWYRQDPGLGLRLIYFSYDVKMKEKGDIPEGYSVSREKKERFSLILESASTNQTSMYLCASSSGLDETQYFGPGTRLLVL.

The chain couples TRBV3-1 (or the pseudogene TRBV3-2) to TRBJ1-2; D is possibly TRBD1 (6 bases). Germline values: CDR1 LGHDT, CDR2 YNNKEL (reference sequence). With 1 base removed from V and 2 bases from J, the gap between germline ends came to 11 bases. This CDR3 region has 15 residues. CDR3 sequence: CASSQAGTQNYGYTF. The CDR3, as DNA: TGTGCCAGCAGCCAAGCGGGGACACAGAACTATGGCTACACCTTC.

The chain has TRBV24-1 and TRBJ1-2; D perhaps matches TRBD1 (5 bases). The CDR3 covers 15 residues. Germline lookup yields CDR1 KGHDR and CDR2 SFDVKD. V dropped 9 bases and J dropped 3 bases, with 19 bases sitting between them. Written as DNA, the CDR3 is TGTGCCACCTTACCAGGGCTGGGGGGGGACTATGGCTACACCTTC. Encoded protein: CATLPGLGGDYGYTF.

The rearrangement joins TRBV2 to TRBJ1-2, with no clear D. CDR3 length equals 13 residues. The germline gives CDR1 SNHLY, CDR2 FYNNEI. V lost 8 bases and J 6 bases, leaving 16 bases between the germline ends. The CDR3 region is CASLGGKFDGYTF. CDR3 in DNA: TGTGCCAGCCTCGGAGGGAAGTTTGATGGCTACACCTTC.

This rearrangement joins TRBV11-1 to TRBJ2-3, with a weak D call TRBD2 (6 bases). V dropped 3 bases and J dropped 2 bases, with 12 bases sitting between them. This CDR3 is built from 15 residues. The V gene's germline CDR1 is SGHAT and CDR2 FQDESV (reference sequence). The CDR3 spells CASSFRGVVTDTQYF. CDR3 nucleotides: TGTGCCAGCAGCTTCCGCGGGGTGGTCACAGATACGCAGTATTTT. Based on the CDR3 plus reference TRBV11-1 and TRBJ2-3, the full variable domain is EAEVAQSPRYKITEKSQAVAFWCDPISGHATLYWYRQILGQGPELLVQFQDESVVDDSQLPKDRFSAERLKGVDSTLKIQPAELGDSAMYLCASSFRGVVTDTQYFGPGTRLTVL.

The chain is built from TRBV2 and TRBJ2-4; TRBD2 is a possible D gene (6 bases). With 6 bases removed from V and 2 bases from J, the gap between germline ends came to 17 bases. The CDR3 is made up of 16 amino acids. Germline lookup yields CDR1 SNHLY and CDR2 FYNNEI. As DNA, the CDR3 is TGTGCCAGCAGGGGAGGACCGGGGTCGTCCAAAAACATTCAGTACTTC. It specifies CASRGGPGSSKNIQYF.

This clone was seen once. The chain combines TRBV5-1 with TRBJ2-2; 8 bases match TRBD1. Germline loops: CDR1 SGHRS, CDR2 YFSETQ. Trimming at V came to 4 bases and at J to 7 bases, leaving 9 bases not matched to a gene. The CDR3 spans 15 residues. The DNA of the CDR3 is TGCGCCAGCAGCCTAAGACAGGGGCAAAACGGGGAGCTGTTTTTT. Translating it yields CASSLRQGQNGELFF.

This chain connects TRBV4-3 to TRBJ1-4; a possible D gene is TRBD1 (5 bases). This CDR3 has 16 amino acids. The germline gives CDR1 LGHNA, CDR2 YSLEER. Trimming cost V 4 bases and J 5 bases, with 17 bases left between them. The chain's CDR3 is CASSPFSAGPNEKLFF. In DNA, the CDR3 is TGCGCCAGCAGCCCCTTCTCGGCGGGGCCCAATGAAAAACTGTTTTTT.

This sequence joins TRBV21-1 and TRBJ1-2; TRBD1, the D gene given by the table, was not confirmed from the DNA. TRBV21-1 counts as a pseudogene. This CDR3 has 14 amino acids. The CDR3 reads CASSKVNRDYGYTF. The CDR3 region has the DNA TGTGCCAGCAGCAAAGTGAACAGGGACTATGGCTACACCTTC.

The chain combines TRBV21-1 with TRBJ1-4; TRBD1, the table's D call, was not compared with the DNA. TRBV21-1 is an annotated pseudogene. The length of the CDR3 is 15 residues. DNA of the CDR3: TGTGCCAGCAGCAAGTTTCACAGGGCGGTAGAAAAACTGTTTTTT. It translates to CASSKFHRAVEKLFF.

This chain joins TRBV13 and TRBJ2-7; tentatively, D is TRBD2 (6 bases). This CDR3 is 12 amino acids long. Trimming cost V 5 bases and J 7 bases, with 12 bases left between them. The germline V gene has CDR1 PRHDT and CDR2 FYEKMQ (reference sequence). The CDR3 sequence is CASSPGGAEQYF. The CDR3 nucleotides are TGTGCCAGCAGCCCGGGCGGGGCGGAGCAGTACTTC.

This clone was seen just once. The V and J genes are TRBV5-6 and TRBJ1-4; D perhaps matches TRBD1 (5 bases). V lost 0 bases to trimming and J lost 8 bases, with 14 bases between them. CDR1 is SGHDT and CDR2 is YYEEEE in the germline V gene. This CDR3 is built from 15 residues. The CDR3 sequence: CASSLAWGSGEKLFF. The CDR3 DNA sequence: TGTGCCAGCAGCTTGGCCTGGGGCAGCGGGGAAAAACTGTTTTTT.

The chain recombines TRBV5-4 with TRBJ1-1, with D perhaps matching TRBD1 (6 bases). The germline V gene encodes CDR1 SGHNT and CDR2 YYREEE (reference sequence). Deletions cut 1 base from V and 2 bases from J, with 9 bases between. The CDR3 has 14 residues. The CDR3 sequence is CASSLQGINTEAFF. The CDR3 DNA sequence: TGTGCCAGCAGCTTGCAGGGGATTAACACTGAAGCTTTCTTT.

This rearrangement joins TRBV30 to TRBJ1-2, with 7 bases lining up with TRBD1. J was trimmed by 4 bases and V by 0 bases; bases with no gene match: 11. Germline CDR1 is GTSNPN and CDR2 is SVGIG (reference sequence). The CDR3 spans 16 residues. In nucleotides, the CDR3 is TGTGCCTGGAGTGTACCCGGACAGGAGGCAAGCTATGGCTACACCTTC. Translation gives CAWSVPGQEASYGYTF. Looking up the rest from reference TRBV30 and TRBJ1-2 gives the full variable domain: SQTIHQWPATLVQPVGSPLSLECTVEGTSNPNLYWYRQAAGRGLQLLFYSVGIGQISSEVPQNLSASRPQDRQFILSSKKLLLSDSGFYLCAWSVPGQEASYGYTFGSGTRLTVV.

This rearrangement joins TRBV28 to TRBJ2-6; a weak D match, TRBD2 (6 bases). Germline values: CDR1 MDHEN, CDR2 SYDVKM. This CDR3 region has 16 residues. V was trimmed by 7 bases and J by 3 bases, leaving 16 bases between them. CDR3 region: CASTSGGTDGANVLTF. The CDR3 nucleotides are TGTGCCAGCACTTCCGGCGGGACCGATGGGGCCAACGTCCTGACTTTC. The whole variable domain, remainder taken from reference TRBV28 and TRBJ2-6, is DVKVTQSSRYLVKRTGEKVFLECVQDMDHENMFWYRQDPGLGLRLIYFSYDVKMKEKGDIPEGYSVSREKKERFSLILESASTNQTSMYLCASTSGGTDGANVLTFGAGSRLTVL.

The J gene is TRBJ1-2, the V gene TRBV5-3; possible D gene TRBD1, 6 bases. TRBV5-3 is marked as an open reading frame, function uncertain. With 3 bases removed from V and 7 bases from J, the gap between germline ends came to 25 bases. The length of the CDR3 is 17 residues. Here the CDR3 reads CARSSGPRGRGDTGYTF. Written as DNA, the CDR3 is TGTGCCAGAAGCTCCGGCCCCAGGGGACGGGGTGACACTGGCTACACCTTC.

CDR3 sequence reads: CAAGGPYEQYF. CDR3 DNA sequence: TGTGCCGCGGGGGGGCCGTACGAGCAGTACTTC. This chain uses TRBV28 with TRBJ2-7; 9 bases map to TRBD2. V shed 11 bases, J shed 4 bases, and the junction held 3 bases outside the gene matches. This CDR3 comprises 11 residues. Per germline, CDR1 MDHEN and CDR2 SYDVKM.

V and J are TRBV6-5 and TRBJ2-7; D is undetermined. Germline CDR1 is MNHEY and CDR2 is SVGAGI. The CDR3 extends over 13 amino acids. Trimming stripped 2 bases from V and 7 bases from J, with 12 bases between. CDR3 sequence (DNA): TGTGCCAGCAGTTACGAGAGAGGCACGGAGCAGTACTTC. Translating it yields CASSYERGTEQYF.

This chain connects TRBV11-1 to TRBJ2-3; 9 nucleotides line up with TRBD2. Germline V gives CDR1 SGHAT, CDR2 FQDESV (reference sequence). The CDR3 extends over 15 amino acids. Trimming at V came to 6 bases and at J to 1 base, leaving 5 bases not matched to a gene. The CDR3 reads CASRISGGGTDTQYF. CDR3 bases: TGTGCCAGCAGAATTAGCGGGGGAGGCACAGATACGCAGTATTTT.

The chain couples TRBV10-3 to TRBJ2-7; 9 positions agree with TRBD2. The V gene's germline CDR1 is ENHRY and CDR2 SYGVKD. This CDR3 region has 17 residues. Unmatched junction bases numbered 13, after V lost 6 bases and J lost 1 base. The CDR3 region is CAISRTPSGELSYEQYF. The DNA of the CDR3 is TGTGCCATCAGCCGCACCCCTAGCGGGGAATTATCCTACGAGCAGTACTTC.

The chain uses TRBV2 and TRBJ2-7, with TRBD1 identical over 8 bases. CDR1 is SNHLY and CDR2 is FYNNEI in the germline V gene. The length of the CDR3 is 15 residues. Unmatched junction bases numbered 13, after V lost 7 bases and J lost 5 bases. The DNA for the CDR3 is TGTGCCAGCACCCCACTTCAGGGGGCCCTCAACGAGCAGTACTTC. This translates into CASTPLQGALNEQYF.

The chain has TRBV28 and TRBJ1-5, with 7 positions matching TRBD1. This CDR3 comprises 15 residues. V gave up 6 bases and J gave up 3 bases; unmatched junction bases: 8. CDR1 and CDR2 from the germline V gene are MDHEN and SYDVKM. This CDR3 is CASSMTGTNNQPQHF. CDR3 sequence (DNA): TGTGCCAGCAGCATGACAGGGACGAACAATCAGCCCCAGCATTTT.

This sequence joins TRBV10-3 and TRBJ2-2; the match to TRBD1 covers 9 bases. Looked up from germline, CDR1 is ENHRY and CDR2 is SYGVKD. The CDR3 contains 18 residues. Trimming cost V 9 bases and J 1 base; bases outside gene matches: 15. The CDR3 region has the DNA TGTGCCATTAACCGGAGAGGACAGGGGATTCTGAACACCGGGGAGCTGTTTTTT. Translated, it gives CAINRRGQGILNTGELFF.